This TCR beta chain appears in the sequencing data of a study of blood T cell repertoires in COVID-19. At the level of the study: Acute-phase and convalescent COVID-19 samples originated in the United States, Italy and Spain. PBMCs, B-cell-depleted T cells, or T cells provided the cDNA or gDNA that made up the material.

TCRdb keeps only in-frame clones here, not all; method: immunoSEQ multiplex PCR. The sample records roughly 180,000 clones, roughly 88% being singletons. Enrollment of patients from Seattle took place during active infection, with longitudinal follow-up. The length of the CDR3 is 15 residues. CDR1 is MDHEN, CDR2 SYDVKM, per germline. V was pared by 6 bases and J by 5 bases, with 4 bases of the junction left unmatched. The sequenced material came from peripheral blood. The chain is built from TRBV28 and TRBJ2-1, with 13 bases identical to TRBD2. The receptor's source is a middle-aged woman with COVID-19, enrolled during active disease. CDR3 DNA: TGTGCCAGCAGCCCCGGGACTAGCGGGAACAATGAGCAGTTCTTC. This gives the protein CASSPGTSGNNEQFF.